This T cell receptor (beta chain) derives from a study of tissue T cells after allogeneic stem cell transplantation (dated by TCRdb to the early 2020s). With respect to the entire study: TCR beta repertoires were profiled across many tissues obtained from research autopsies of patients with and without GVHD, as well as in mouse models of GVHD. On the human side, the study was prospective and observational, with no blinding or randomization. General conclusions and limits of the study: The study did not determine which tissue TCRs were alloreactive or antigen-specific, and some clones might have been persisting host cells. Sampling depth was acknowledged as a limitation, and the patient cohort was both small and clinically heterogeneous. Within patients, how anatomically similar tissues were was a major factor shaping TCR repertoire composition, regardless of disease or transplant status. Few T cell clones were found to be shared across patients, but shared repertoire signatures across patients were revealed in a tissue-specific fashion by motif-based clustering. In both patients and mice, T cells from blood and spleen picked up only a limited part of the TCR repertoire that was detected in tissues.

Preparation of the library involved the immunoSEQ multiplex PCR assay. TCRbeta CDR3 sequencing was performed at survey depth by Adaptive Biotechnologies, and CDR3 sequences, V/J genes, productive frequency and template counts were reported. Amplification of TCR beta CDR3 regions was performed from genomic DNA rather than from RNA. The paper's processing steps were these. Jensen-Shannon divergence served to quantify pairwise repertoire overlap between tissues, with 0 meaning identical and 1 meaning complete divergence. Tissues were grouped by single-linkage agglomerative hierarchical clustering of pairwise JSD values, and the clustering results were shown as dendrograms. GLIPH2 was run on all patient samples with simulation_depth 1000, kmer_min_depth 3 and cdr3_length_cutoff 8, and groups with more than two unique CDR3s were retained. In a standardized tissue-overlap score, Jaccard GLIPH-group overlap across patients was extrapolated to a standard repertoire size of 1000 clones. Associations of diversity with clinical or experimental variables used linear mixed-effect models with tissue fixed effects and individual random effects. The table was pulled from immuneACCESS by TCRdb, which kept in-frame rearrangements only. Such tables lose some clones; where checked, under half of the loss comes from unresolved V genes, and the rest has no known cause. V and J calls and clone size are as listed in that table; D and trimming were resolved from the DNA. The sample data list just over 20,000 clones, and 60% to 80% of these were observed just once. The ten largest clones take up roughly 0.38% of the sample.

From the cysteine up to the phenylalanine, the CDR3 has a length of 15 residues. Part of the CDR3 DNA is given, 42 bases translated from base 1. The CDR1 and CDR2 encoded by the germline V gene are LGHNA and YSYQKL. V and J lose 0 bases and 2 bases, and a span of 7 bases separates them. In the case of this clone: The specificity of this receptor is unknown. In this record, gene identifiers and germline sequences come from the mouse. The DNA ends 1 residue before the CDR3 does, and the rest of the CDR3 is filled in from the germline J gene.

The TCR originated in a female BALB/c mouse in good health. The strain's MHC haplotype is H2-d. The rearranged chain carries TRBV2 and TRBJ1-4, with no confident D gene call. The sequencing input was blood. The CDR3 DNA, read in part, is TGTGCCAGCAGCCAAGACAGGCAGTCCAACGAAAGATTATTT. Translated, it reads CASSQDRQSNERLF. The entire CDR3 protein reads CASSQDRQSNERLFF. With the portions outside the CDR3 filled from the reference TRBV2 and TRBJ1-4 genes, the complete variable region becomes DPKIIQKPKYLVAVTGSEKILICEQYLGHNAMYWYRQSAKKPLEFMFSYSYQKLMDNQTASSRFQPQSSKKNHLDLQITALKPDDSATYFCASSQDRQSNERLFFGHGTKLSVL.